Below, 6 T cell receptor beta chains from the same sample are listed, as sequenced in a study of T cells and Merkel cell carcinoma outcomes. The data were produced by immunoSEQ multiplex PCR, yet TCRdb's version contains in-frame clones alone and is incomplete. The sample shows more than 1,500 clones, roughly 92% of them seen only once. Sequencing used tumor tissue from Merkel cell carcinoma. The receptors were gathered from a human donor with Merkel cell carcinoma.

The rearrangement links TRBV9 to TRBJ2-1; 10 bases map to TRBD2. J lost 4 bases, V lost 3 bases, and 22 bases had no gene match. Per the germline V gene, CDR1 is SGDLS and CDR2 is YYNGEE. The CDR3 has 21 amino acids. DNA for the CDR3: TGTGCCAGCAGCGAGATGGAGGGGGCAGGGGCGAGCGGGAGGGATTACAATGAGCAGTTCTTC. It translates to CASSEMEGAGASGRDYNEQFF.

This sequence joins TRBV5-5 and TRBJ2-1; D remains ambiguous. The V end was cut by 4 bases, the J end by 0 bases, with 14 bases between. CDR1 is SGHKS and CDR2 is YYEKEE in the germline V gene (reference sequence). This CDR3 comprises 16 residues. The CDR3 sequence: CASSTFGGSSYNEQFF. In DNA, the CDR3 is TGTGCCAGCAGCACCTTCGGCGGCAGCTCCTACAATGAGCAGTTCTTC.

CDR3 sequence reads: CASSTERNTEAFF. The CDR3 region has the DNA TGCGCCAGCAGTACCGAGCGGAACACTGAAGCTTTCTTT. The chain carries TRBV5-1 and TRBJ1-1, with unresolved D. The V gene's germline CDR1 is SGHRS and CDR2 YFSETQ. The CDR3 runs 13 residues. The V end was cut by 5 bases, the J end by 1 base, with 9 bases between. The complete variable domain, with remaining parts taken from reference TRBV5-1 and TRBJ1-1, reads KAGVTQTPRYLIKTRGQQVTLSCSPISGHRSVSWYQQTPGQGLQFLFEYFSETQRNKGNFPGRFSGRQFSNSRSEMNVSTLELGDSALYLCASSTERNTEAFFGQGTRLTVV.

The gene calls are TRBV9 and TRBJ2-2; D gene ambiguous. Germline CDR1 SGDLS, CDR2 YYNGEE. V shed 6 bases and J shed 0 bases, with 12 bases lying between them. The CDR3 runs 15 residues. In DNA form, the CDR3 reads TGTGCCAGCACCCTGGGGTTAGCGAACACCGGGGAGCTGTTTTTT. Translated: CASTLGLANTGELFF.

This chain connects TRBV9 to TRBJ2-5; D is unclear. The CDR3 is 15 amino acids. Germline-derived CDR1 and CDR2 are SGDLS and YYNGEE. V lost 0 bases and J 2 bases, leaving 11 bases between the germline ends. CDR3 in amino acids: CASSVDFRGQETQYF. CDR3 nucleotide sequence: TGTGCCAGCAGCGTAGATTTTAGAGGACAAGAGACCCAGTACTTC.

V gene TRBV6-6 combines with J gene TRBJ2-7; possible D gene TRBD1, 5 bases. CDR1 and CDR2 from the germline V gene are MNHNY and SVGAGI (reference sequence). The CDR3 is 15 amino acids. Trimming left V 0 bases short and J 0 bases short, with 9 bases between. The DNA of the CDR3 is TGTGCCAGCAGTTACTCTGGGGCAGACTCCTACGAGCAGTACTTC. Translating gives CASSYSGADSYEQYF.